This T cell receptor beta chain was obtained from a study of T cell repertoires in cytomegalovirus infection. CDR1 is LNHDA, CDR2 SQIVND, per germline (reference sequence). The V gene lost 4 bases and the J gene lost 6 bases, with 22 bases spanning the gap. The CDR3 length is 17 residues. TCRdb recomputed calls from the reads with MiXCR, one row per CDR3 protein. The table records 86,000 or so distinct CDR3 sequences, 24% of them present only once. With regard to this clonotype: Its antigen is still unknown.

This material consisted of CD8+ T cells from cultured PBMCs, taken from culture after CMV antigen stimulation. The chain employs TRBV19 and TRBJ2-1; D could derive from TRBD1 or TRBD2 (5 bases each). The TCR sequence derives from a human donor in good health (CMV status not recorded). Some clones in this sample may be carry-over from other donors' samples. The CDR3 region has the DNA TGTGCCAGTAGTACAAAGGGACCTCACCCCGGACGCAATGAGCAGTTCTTC. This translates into CASSTKGPHPGRNEQFF.